What follows are 26 T cell receptor beta chains derived from one specimen sequenced in a study of blood T cell repertoires in COVID-19. Here immunoSEQ multiplex PCR was the method, and the copy in TCRdb shows in-frame clones only, minus some. The data show 43,000 or so clones, approximately 86% seen once. Specimen: peripheral blood. These TCRs come from a man between 60 and 75 years old with active COVID-19.

This clone appeared a single time. The V call is TRBV28, the J call TRBJ2-7; 9 bases align to TRBD1. J was trimmed by 12 bases and V by 2 bases; bases with no gene match: 17. There are 16 residues in the CDR3. Per the germline V gene, CDR1 is MDHEN and CDR2 is SYDVKM. The CDR3 nucleotides are TGTGCCAGCAGTTTAGGGGGACAGGGACTATCTTCGTGGCTGTACTTC. Translation gives CASSLGGQGLSSWLYF.

The rearrangement uses TRBV19 and TRBJ2-2; D unclear. CDR1 and CDR2 (germline): LNHDA, SQIVND (reference sequence). Trimming took off 1 base at V and 2 bases at J, with 2 bases between the two ends. The CDR3 loop spans 13 amino acids. The CDR3 loop is CASSIVNTGELFF. The CDR3 bases are TGTGCCAGTAGTATAGTAAACACCGGGGAGCTGTTTTTT.

V is TRBV11-2 and J is TRBJ2-5; 7 bases match TRBD2. The ends lost 1 base at V and 5 bases at J; junction bases unmatched: 10. Germline lookup yields CDR1 SGHAT and CDR2 FQNNGV. The CDR3 sequence is 16 residues long. This CDR3 is CASSLALTSDGETQYF. Written as DNA, the CDR3 is TGTGCCAGCAGCTTAGCTCTCACTAGCGATGGGGAGACCCAGTACTTC.

Only one count was recorded for this clone. The same CDR3 is also encoded by other DNA sequences in this sample. The chain couples TRBV6-5 to TRBJ1-1; D might be TRBD1 (6 bases). The CDR3 is 13 residues long. The germline gives CDR1 MNHEY, CDR2 SVGAGI. Trimming cost V 6 bases and J 6 bases, with 14 bases left between them. This CDR3 is CASRRPGQAEAFF. In DNA form, the CDR3 reads TGTGCCAGCAGACGCCCGGGACAAGCTGAAGCTTTCTTT.

The chain combines TRBV29-1 with TRBJ1-1; TRBD1 agrees at 8 bases. The CDR3 spans 13 residues. With 7 bases clipped from V and 1 base from J, the junction kept 5 bases outside the gene matches. The V gene's germline CDR1 is SQVTM and CDR2 ANQGSEA. The CDR3 DNA reads TGCAGCGGTCGGACAGGGCCGAACACTGAAGCTTTCTTT. This encodes CSGRTGPNTEAFF.

About this clone itself: Other nucleotide sequences in the sample specify the same CDR3. The chain carries TRBV7-2 and TRBJ2-1, with a weak D call TRBD2 (7 bases). Germline loops: CDR1 SGHTA, CDR2 FQGNSA. The CDR3 length is 14 residues. V dropped 0 bases and J dropped 8 bases, with 11 bases sitting between them. The CDR3 reads CASSLAGGPDEQFF. The CDR3 nucleotides are TGTGCCAGCAGCTTAGCCGGGGGGCCGGATGAGCAGTTCTTC.

J is TRBJ1-4 and V is TRBV4-2, with 7 nucleotides matching TRBD1. Germline-derived CDR1 and CDR2 are LGHNA and YNFKEQ. The length of the CDR3 is 17 residues. The junction had 17 bases not matched to a gene; V was cut back by 6 bases and J by 7 bases. CDR3 region: CASRHVSTGAGGEKLFF. The DNA for the CDR3 is TGTGCCAGCAGACACGTCTCGACAGGCGCAGGGGGTGAAAAACTGTTTTTT.

The rearrangement uses TRBV4-2 and TRBJ1-3, with no clear D. The CDR3 length is 14 residues. The ends were cut back, 0 bases at V and 0 bases at J, with 3 bases in the middle. CDR1 is LGHNA, CDR2 YNFKEQ, per germline. CDR3 protein: CASSQDSSGNTIYF. CDR3 DNA sequence: TGTGCCAGCAGCCAAGACAGCTCTGGAAACACCATATATTTT.

The chain has TRBV9 and TRBJ1-5; 10 bases line up with TRBD1. Trimming took 0 bases from V and 3 from J; bases not matched to a gene: 24. The CDR3 has 23 amino acids. CDR1 SGDLS and CDR2 YYNGEE come from the germline V gene. CDR3 sequence (DNA): TGTGCCAGCAGCGTAGTACGGACGCGGAGCCAGGACAGGGGGGGTTTGGACAATCAGCCCCAGCATTTT. It is translated as CASSVVRTRSQDRGGLDNQPQHF.

The genes are TRBV28 and TRBJ1-2; 9 bases line up with TRBD1. Germline trimming cut 5 bases from V and 7 bases from J; bases unmatched to any gene: 5. Germline V gene lookup returns CDR1 MDHEN and CDR2 SYDVKM. The CDR3 consists of 13 residues. The CDR3 DNA sequence: TGTGCCAGCAGTCCAAGACAGGGGGGTGGCTACACCTTC. Protein sequence: CASSPRQGGGYTF.

The V and J genes are TRBV3-1 (or the pseudogene TRBV3-2) and TRBJ2-3, with 11 bases matching TRBD2. The CDR3 loop spans 15 amino acids. Germline CDR1 reads LGHDT; CDR2 reads YNNKEL (reference sequence). The V segment lost 3 bases and the J segment 5 bases; nucleotides outside the gene matches: 4. The chain's CDR3 is CASSQTSGAVDTQYF. CDR3 coding DNA: TGTGCCAGCAGCCAGACTAGCGGGGCGGTAGATACGCAGTATTTT.

The CDR3 reads CASSVAFPLHF. CDR3 nucleotide sequence: TGTGCCAGCAGCGTAGCTTTCCCCCTCCACTTT. This rearrangement joins TRBV9 to TRBJ1-6; no definite D call. With 0 bases removed from V and 13 bases from J, the gap between germline ends came to 5 bases. Germline values: CDR1 SGDLS, CDR2 YYNGEE. The CDR3 is 11 amino acids.

The chain employs TRBV6-2 or TRBV6-3 and TRBJ1-1; D unclear. The CDR3 runs 15 residues. The V and J ends lost 5 bases and 4 bases respectively, with 17 bases between them. The germline gives CDR1 MNHEY, CDR2 SVGEGT. In nucleotides, the CDR3 is TGTGCCAGCAGTACAATCCAGGTTCTCGGCACTGAAGCTTTCTTT. It specifies CASSTIQVLGTEAFF.

This clone was seen a few times. J is TRBJ2-5 and V is TRBV29-1; 13 positions agree with TRBD2. After removal of 1 base from V and 1 base from J, the junction contained 6 bases not matched to a gene. The CDR3 extends over 17 amino acids. Germline V gene lookup returns CDR1 SQVTM and CDR2 ANQGSEA. CDR3 protein: CSVEGARLAGGQETQYF. Here the CDR3 DNA reads TGCAGCGTTGAAGGGGCCCGACTAGCGGGGGGCCAAGAGACCCAGTACTTC.

V is TRBV7-9 and J is TRBJ1-2; 11 nucleotides match TRBD1. This CDR3 has 15 amino acids. CDR1 SEHNR and CDR2 FQNEAQ come from the germline V gene (reference sequence). Trimming took 4 bases from V and 4 from J; bases not matched to a gene: 5. The CDR3 spells CASSSRTGGFYGYTF. The DNA for the CDR3 is TGTGCCAGCAGCTCAAGGACAGGGGGCTTCTATGGCTACACCTTC. The entire variable domain, with the rest obtained from reference TRBV7-9 and TRBJ1-2, is as follows: DTGVSQNPRHKITKRGQNVTFRCDPISEHNRLYWYRQTLGQGPEFLTYFQNEAQLEKSRLLSDRFSAERPKGSFSTLEIQRTEQGDSAMYLCASSSRTGGFYGYTFGSGTRLTVV.

The chain couples TRBV28 to TRBJ1-6, with 9 bases lining up with TRBD1. The V gene's germline CDR1 is MDHEN and CDR2 SYDVKM. Trimming cost V 5 bases and J 9 bases; bases outside gene matches: 8. The CDR3 sequence is 15 residues long. In nucleotides, the CDR3 is TGTGCCAGCAGTGGACGGACAGGGGAAATTTCACCCCTCCACTTT. Protein product: CASSGRTGEISPLHF.

This clone occurred once. CDR3 sequence reads: CASSQRGGSNEKLFF. The CDR3, as DNA: TGCGCCAGCAGCCAAAGGGGGGGGTCTAATGAAAAACTGTTTTTT. J is TRBJ1-4 and V is TRBV4-1; D might be TRBD1 (6 bases). CDR3 length: 15 amino acids. V gave up 2 bases and J gave up 3 bases, with 10 bases separating them. Germline V gene sequence: CDR1 MGHRA, CDR2 YSYEKL.

V is TRBV24-1 and J is TRBJ2-3, with 9 bases matching TRBD2. This CDR3 contains 16 residues. Germline V gene data show CDR1 as KGHDR and CDR2 as SFDVKD. The ends lost 1 base at V and 2 bases at J; junction bases unmatched: 3. CDR3 in amino acids: CATSDLASGNTDTQYF. For the CDR3, the DNA is TGTGCCACCAGTGATTTAGCTAGCGGGAACACAGATACGCAGTATTTT.

In DNA, the CDR3 is TGTGCCAGCAGTCCTCGGACAGGGGCCTCCTACGAGCAGTACTTC. It specifies CASSPRTGASYEQYF. V usage is TRBV28 and J usage is TRBJ2-7; 9 bases are a match to TRBD1. The CDR3 covers 15 residues. V dropped 5 bases and J dropped 0; count of bases not matched to a gene: 5. Per the germline V gene, CDR1 is MDHEN and CDR2 is SYDVKM.

This chain connects TRBV3-1 (or the pseudogene TRBV3-2) to TRBJ2-7; 9 positions agree with TRBD1. The CDR3 contains 15 residues. The ends lost 3 bases at V and 5 bases at J; junction bases unmatched: 8. Germline loops: CDR1 LGHDT, CDR2 YNNKEL (reference sequence). This CDR3 is CASSHLGQGQNEQYF. CDR3 DNA: TGTGCCAGCAGCCATCTAGGACAGGGGCAGAACGAGCAGTACTTC.

V is TRBV20-1 and J is TRBJ1-5; D is unresolved. V shed 7 bases and J shed 9 bases, with 13 bases lying between them. CDR1 DFQATT and CDR2 SNEGSKA come from the germline V gene (reference sequence). CDR3 length equals 11 residues. The chain's CDR3 is CSVHGIGPQHF. The CDR3 coding sequence is TGCAGTGTACATGGCATTGGGCCCCAGCATTTT.

The rearrangement joins TRBV6-5 to TRBJ2-7, with D perhaps TRBD2 (6 bases). V gave up 8 bases and J gave up 3 bases, with 14 bases separating them. The CDR3 is made up of 13 amino acids. The germline V gene encodes CDR1 MNHEY and CDR2 SVGAGI. CDR3: CASSGGGNYEQYF. The CDR3 DNA reads TGTGCCAGCTCCGGAGGAGGGAACTACGAGCAGTACTTC.

This chain uses TRBV7-9 with TRBJ2-1, with unresolved D. The CDR3 totals 13 residues. V was clipped by 1 base and J by 6 bases, with 7 bases between them. Germline V CDR1 and CDR2: SEHNR, FQNEAQ (reference sequence). The CDR3 reads CASSLEEVNEQFF. CDR3 nucleotides: TGTGCCAGCAGCTTAGAAGAGGTCAATGAGCAGTTCTTC.

The chain has TRBV2 and TRBJ1-3; 7 bases fit TRBD1. Per germline, CDR1 SNHLY and CDR2 FYNNEI. CDR3 length equals 15 residues. Germline trimming cut 1 base from V and 1 base from J; bases unmatched to any gene: 1. The CDR3 is CASSEETGSGNTIYF. CDR3 bases: TGTGCCAGCAGTGAAGAGACAGGGTCTGGAAACACCATATATTTT.

CDR3 DNA: TGTGCCAGTACCGACAGCGGGTCTAGCAATCAGCCCCAGCATTTT. Its translation: CASTDSGSSNQPQHF. V and J are TRBV19 and TRBJ1-5; D is perhaps TRBD1 (5 bases). Trimming removed 7 bases from V and 0 bases from J, with 13 bases in between. CDR1 and CDR2 from the germline V gene are LNHDA and SQIVND (reference sequence). The CDR3 consists of 15 residues.

The gene calls are TRBV5-4 and TRBJ1-6; TRBD1 is a possible D gene (5 bases). Germline loops: CDR1 SGHNT, CDR2 YYREEE (reference sequence). V lost 6 bases, J lost 6 bases, and 13 bases lay in between. CDR3 length: 14 residues. CDR3 amino acids: CASTDRRGNSPLHF. The CDR3 DNA follows: TGTGCCAGCACCGATCGAAGGGGTAATTCACCCCTCCACTTT.